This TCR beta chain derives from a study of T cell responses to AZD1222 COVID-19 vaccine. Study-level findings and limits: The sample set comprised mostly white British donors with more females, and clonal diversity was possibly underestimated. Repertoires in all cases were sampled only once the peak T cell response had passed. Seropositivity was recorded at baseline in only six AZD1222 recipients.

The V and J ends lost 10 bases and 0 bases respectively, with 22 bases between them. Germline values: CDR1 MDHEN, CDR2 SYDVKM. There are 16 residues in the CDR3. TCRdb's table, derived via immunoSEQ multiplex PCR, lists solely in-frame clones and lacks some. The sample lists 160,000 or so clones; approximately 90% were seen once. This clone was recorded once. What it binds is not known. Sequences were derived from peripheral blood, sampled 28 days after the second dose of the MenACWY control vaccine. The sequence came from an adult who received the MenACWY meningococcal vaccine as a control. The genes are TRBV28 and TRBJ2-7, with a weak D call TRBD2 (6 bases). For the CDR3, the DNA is TGTGCCACCGCCAGACTAGAAGGATTCAGCTCCTACGAGCAGTACTTC. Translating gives CATARLEGFSSYEQYF.